This TCR beta chain came from a study of chemoradiotherapy in HPV16-positive cancers. Clones were sequenced by immunoSEQ multiplex PCR, and TCRdb holds only the in-frame ones, with some missing. The sample consists of some 3,300 clones, about 76% of them appearing once. The receptor was isolated from a human donor with HPV-associated anogenital cancer. The specimen was obtained from a patient who underwent chemoradiotherapy.

The CDR3, as DNA: TGTGCCAGCAGCCCGTCGGGACTAGCGGGAGGGCGCGAGCAGTACTTC. As protein: CASSPSGLAGGREQYF. J is TRBJ2-7 and V is TRBV5-6; 16 bases agree with TRBD2. V trimming: 4 bases; J trimming: 6 bases; junction bases outside the gene matches: 7. The CDR3 has 16 amino acids. Germline V gene data show CDR1 as SGHDT and CDR2 as YYEEEE.